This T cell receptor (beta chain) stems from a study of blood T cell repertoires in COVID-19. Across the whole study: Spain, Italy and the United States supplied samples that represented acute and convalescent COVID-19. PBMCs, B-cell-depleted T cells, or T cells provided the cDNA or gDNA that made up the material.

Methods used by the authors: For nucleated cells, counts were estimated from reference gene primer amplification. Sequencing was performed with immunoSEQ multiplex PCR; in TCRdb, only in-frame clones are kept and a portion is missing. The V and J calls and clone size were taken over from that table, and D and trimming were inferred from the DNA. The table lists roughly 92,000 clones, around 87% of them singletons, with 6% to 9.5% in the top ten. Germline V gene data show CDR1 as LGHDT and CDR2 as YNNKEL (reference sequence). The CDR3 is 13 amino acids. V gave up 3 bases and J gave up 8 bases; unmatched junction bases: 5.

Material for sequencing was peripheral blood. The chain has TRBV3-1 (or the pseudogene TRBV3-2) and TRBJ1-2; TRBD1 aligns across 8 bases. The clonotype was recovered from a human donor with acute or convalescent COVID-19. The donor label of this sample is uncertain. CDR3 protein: CASSQQGARGYTF. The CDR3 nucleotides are TGTGCCAGCAGCCAGCAGGGGGCACGCGGCTACACCTTC.